These 9 T cell receptor beta chains originate from one sample sequenced in a study of T cell responses to AZD1222 COVID-19 vaccine. The assay was immunoSEQ multiplex PCR, and TCRdb's table has in-frame clones only and misses some. There are roughly 87,000 clones in the sample; 89% occur only once, and more than 5% lies in the top ten. The source material was peripheral blood, sampled 28 days after the second AZD1222 dose. These receptors all stem from an adult who received the AZD1222 COVID-19 vaccine.

The chain combines TRBV19 with TRBJ1-1; a weak D match, TRBD1 (5 bases). The germline gives CDR1 LNHDA, CDR2 SQIVND (reference sequence). This CDR3 contains 14 residues. The V and J ends lost 4 bases and 2 bases respectively, with 11 bases between them. CDR3 in amino acids: CASSTGQGNTEAFF. The CDR3 coding sequence is TGTGCCAGTAGTACAGGGCAGGGAAACACTGAAGCTTTCTTT.

The chain carries TRBV6-4 and TRBJ1-3; no clear D gene. Germline values: CDR1 MRHNA, CDR2 SNTAGT. CDR3 length: 15 residues. The ends were cut back, 3 bases at V and 2 bases at J, with 11 bases in the middle. The CDR3 DNA reads as TGTGCCAGCAGTGAGCGATGGGGAGCTGGAAACACCATATATTTT. This encodes CASSERWGAGNTIYF.

This rearrangement joins TRBV7-8 to TRBJ1-5; possibly TRBD1 for D (5 bases). V lost 5 bases, J lost 2 bases, and 16 bases lay in between. Germline V gene data show CDR1 as SGHVS and CDR2 as FQNEAQ. The CDR3 is 16 amino acids. This CDR3 is CASSGQGLGGNQPQHF. The CDR3 DNA follows: TGTGCCAGCAGCGGCCAGGGACTGGGGGGCAATCAGCCCCAGCATTTT.

V usage is TRBV7-9 and J usage is TRBJ2-7; D might be TRBD1 (5 bases). The germline CDR1 and CDR2 sequences are SEHNR and FQNEAQ (reference sequence). Trimming removed 5 bases at V and 3 bases at J, with 8 bases between. This CDR3 has 12 residues. The CDR3 loop is CASSLGDYEQYF. CDR3 in DNA: TGTGCCAGCAGCCTAGGGGACTACGAGCAGTACTTC.

Worth noting for this clone: The junction differs from germline at one of its ends, possibly a read error. The chain uses TRBV11-2 and TRBJ1-6; 9 bases match TRBD1. The CDR3 extends over 16 amino acids. Germline CDR1 SGHAT, CDR2 FQNNGV. CDR3 in DNA: TGTGCCAGCAGCATAGAACCGGGACAGGGTGCTTCACCCCTCCACTTT. This encodes CASSIEPGQGASPLHF. Using reference TRBV11-2 and TRBJ1-6 for the parts outside the CDR3, the full variable domain is EAGVAQSPRYKIIEKRQSVAFWCNPISGHATLYWYQQILGQGPKLLIQFQNNGVVDDSQLPKDRFSAERLKGVDSTLKIQPAKLEDSAVYLCASSIEPGQGASPLHFGNGTRLTVT.

The genes are TRBV9 and TRBJ1-5; D is unclear. The CDR3 runs 18 residues. Germline CDR1 is SGDLS and CDR2 is YYNGEE. Trimming cost V 8 bases and J 6 bases, with 30 bases left between them. The CDR3 loop reads CARLPQTRIKFLTQPQHF. CDR3 nucleotides: TGTGCCAGATTGCCCCAAACCAGGATTAAGTTCCTTACTCAGCCCCAGCATTTT.

The chain combines TRBV7-8 with TRBJ1-1; a possible D gene is TRBD1 (6 bases). Trimming stripped 5 bases from V and 4 bases from J, with 14 bases between. This CDR3 is 14 amino acids long. Looked up from germline, CDR1 is SGHVS and CDR2 is FQNEAQ. The CDR3 loop reads CASSQQGRVTEAFF. The DNA for the CDR3 is TGTGCCAGCAGCCAACAGGGACGTGTCACTGAAGCTTTCTTT.

The chain carries TRBV9 and TRBJ1-1; D not resolved. The V end was cut by 1 base, the J end by 0 bases, with 7 bases between. Germline V lookup: CDR1 SGDLS, CDR2 YYNGEE. The length of the CDR3 is 14 residues. For the CDR3, the DNA is TGTGCCAGCAGCGTATATTCCATGAACACTGAAGCTTTCTTT. It yields the protein CASSVYSMNTEAFF.

The rearrangement links TRBV2 to TRBJ2-7; TRBD2 is a possible D gene (5 bases). The CDR3 runs to 12 residues. V lost 5 bases and J lost 5, with 10 bases in between. The germline V gene encodes CDR1 SNHLY and CDR2 FYNNEI. The CDR3: CASSRAGNEQYF. In DNA form, the CDR3 reads TGTGCCAGCAGTAGGGCGGGCAACGAGCAGTACTTC.